This is a list of T cell receptor beta chains from one sample in a study of T cell responses to AZD1222 COVID-19 vaccine. The protocol was immunoSEQ multiplex PCR, while the TCRdb copy is restricted to in-frame clones and leaves out a portion. The table records 100,000 or so clones, 80% to 90% of them present only once. The sample was peripheral blood, taken on day 0 of AZD1222 vaccination. These receptors all come from an adult in good health. CDR3s include the opening cysteine and the closing phenylalanine or tryptophan. A D gene is named only where the DNA matches it firmly. The size of a clone is reported for some rows only, either as once, few or many, or as a class for expanded clones.

-	TRBV7-8	-	TRBJ2-1	TGTGCCAGCAGCCCACCTAAGTACAATGAGCAGTTCTTC	CASSPPKYNEQFF
-	TRBV7-2	once	TRBJ2-2	TGTGCCAGCAGCTTACCACACACCGGGGAGCTGTTTTTT	CASSLPHTGELFF
-	TRBV19	-	TRBJ1-5	TGTGCCAGTAGAAACGAATGGCGTCCGGGCCATCAGCCCCAGCATTTT	CASRNEWRPGHQPQHF
TRBD2	TRBV29-1	-	TRBJ2-1	TGCAGCGTAGTAGCGGGAGTTCATGAGCAGTTCTTC	CSVVAGVHEQFF
-	TRBV10-3	-	TRBJ2-6	TGTGCCATCAGTCTGGGCTCTGGGGCCAACGTCCTGACTTTC	CAISLGSGANVLTF
-	TRBV6-5	-	TRBJ2-7	TGTGCCAGCAGTTACTCGAGGACTACCTTCTACGAGCAGTACTTC	CASSYSRTTFYEQYF
-	TRBV9	-	TRBJ1-1	TGTGCCAGCCCCCACAGGCCCTTTAAGCACACTGAAGCTTTCTTT	CASPHRPFKHTEAFF
-	TRBV19	once	TRBJ1-5	TGTGCCAGTAGTATAGTCCCCAATGCGAGCAATCAGCCCCAGCATTTT	CASSIVPNASNQPQHF
TRBD1	TRBV7-2	many	TRBJ2-2	TGTGCCAGCAGCTTATTCCGGGGCGGGACAGGCACCGGGGAGCTGTTTTTT	CASSLFRGGTGTGELFF
-	TRBV5-4	few	TRBJ2-2	TGTGCCAGCAGCTTGGGACAGGTGGCCGGGGAGCTGTTTTTT	CASSLGQVAGELFF
-	TRBV7-2	-	TRBJ2-3	TGTGCCAGCAGCTTCCGAAGAACAGATACGCAGTATTTT	CASSFRRTDTQYF
-	TRBV19	-	TRBJ1-2	TGTGCCAGTAGCGACCTACTCTATGGCTACACCTTC	CASSDLLYGYTF
TRBD2	TRBV20-1	-	TRBJ2-1	TGCAGTGCTAGTTCTAGCGGGAAGGGTAATGAGCAGTTCTTC	CSASSSGKGNEQFF
TRBD1	TRBV6-5	-	TRBJ2-1	TGTGCCAGCAGTCAAATGGGACAGCCTCACAATGAGCAGTTCTTC	CASSQMGQPHNEQFF
TRBD1	TRBV5-1	-	TRBJ2-2	TGCGCCAGCAGCTATCACGAACGGACAGGCTATGACAGCACCGGGGAGCTGTTTTTT	CASSYHERTGYDSTGELFF
-	TRBV7-2	-	TRBJ1-4	TGTGCCAGCAGCGAGGGAGGGGCAGCTAATGAAAAACTGTTTTTT	CASSEGGAANEKLFF
-	TRBV19	-	TRBJ2-5	TGTGCCAGTAGTATCTTTCATCTAGAGACCCAGTACTTC	CASSIFHLETQYF
-	TRBV5-4	-	TRBJ1-6	TGTGCCAGCAGCTTCGGTCCGTCGACAGGATCACCCCTCCACTTT	CASSFGPSTGSPLHF
TRBD1	TRBV29-1	-	TRBJ1-4	TGCAGCGTTGCCGTGGCAGGGGGTGAAAAACTGTTTTTT	CSVAVAGGEKLFF
TRBD1	TRBV11-3	-	TRBJ1-2	TGTGCCAGCAGCTTAGGGGGGACAGGGGATGGCTACACCTTC	CASSLGGTGDGYTF
TRBD1	TRBV3-1/TRBV3-2	once	TRBJ1-2	TGTGCCAGCAGCCAGGGACAGGTAGGAGGGTGGGGCTACACCTTC	CASSQGQVGGWGYTF
TRBD2	TRBV3-1/TRBV3-2	-	TRBJ2-1	TGTGCCAGCAGCCAAGATCTAGCGGGGGGGCTCTACAATGAGCAGTTCTTC	CASSQDLAGGLYNEQFF
-	TRBV30	once	TRBJ1-2	TGTGCCTGGAGTTGGGTTGGGAACTATGGCTACACCTTC	CAWSWVGNYGYTF
-	TRBV7-2	few	TRBJ1-5	TGTGCCAGCAGCTTGGAACTTGTGAAGGGCAATCAGCCCCAGCATTTT	CASSLELVKGNQPQHF
-	TRBV15	-	TRBJ2-4	TGTGCCACCGCCGGGTCCCCTAGCGAAAACATTCAGTACTTC	CATAGSPSENIQYF
TRBD2	TRBV11-3	-	TRBJ2-1	TGTGCCAGCAGCTTAGGGCTAGCGGGATTCTCCTACAATGAGCAGTTCTTC	CASSLGLAGFSYNEQFF
-	TRBV6-5	few	TRBJ1-4	TGTGCCAGCGCCGTCTTTGCAACTAATGAAAAACTGTTTTTT	CASAVFATNEKLFF
-	TRBV3-1/TRBV3-2	-	TRBJ1-5	TGTGCCAGCAGCCCGGACACGCAAAGCAGGCCCCAGCATTTT	CASSPDTQSRPQHF
TRBD1	TRBV27	-	TRBJ1-2	TGTGCCAGCAGCGACAGGGCCATATATGGCTACACCTTC	CASSDRAIYGYTF
-	TRBV6-2/TRBV6-3	-	TRBJ2-4	TGTGCCAGCAGTTCAAACCCTAGGGTGTTGGCCAAAAACATTCAGTACTTC	CASSSNPRVLAKNIQYF
TRBD1	TRBV5-1	-	TRBJ1-2	TGCGCCAGCAGCCCCCCCGACAGGGGGCTCGGCAACTATGGCTACACCTTC	CASSPPDRGLGNYGYTF
-	TRBV11-2	-	TRBJ1-1	TGTGCCAGCAGCTTAGATTGGGAAGCTGAAGCTTTCTTT	CASSLDWEAEAFF